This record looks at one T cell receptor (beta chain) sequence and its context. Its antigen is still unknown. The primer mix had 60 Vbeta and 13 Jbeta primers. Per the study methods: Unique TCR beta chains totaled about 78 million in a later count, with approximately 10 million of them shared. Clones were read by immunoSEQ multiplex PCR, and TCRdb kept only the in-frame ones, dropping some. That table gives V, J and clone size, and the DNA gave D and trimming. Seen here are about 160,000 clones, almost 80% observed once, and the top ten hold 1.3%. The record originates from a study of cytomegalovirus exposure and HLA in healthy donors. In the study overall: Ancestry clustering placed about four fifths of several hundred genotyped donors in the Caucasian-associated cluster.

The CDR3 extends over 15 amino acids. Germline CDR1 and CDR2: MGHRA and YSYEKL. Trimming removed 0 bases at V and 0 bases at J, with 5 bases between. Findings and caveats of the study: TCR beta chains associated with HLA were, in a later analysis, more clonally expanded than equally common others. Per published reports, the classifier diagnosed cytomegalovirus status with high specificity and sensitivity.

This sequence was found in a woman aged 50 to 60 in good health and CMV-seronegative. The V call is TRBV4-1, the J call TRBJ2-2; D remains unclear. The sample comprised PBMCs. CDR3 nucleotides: TGCGCCAGCAGCCAAGAGGCGGCGAACACCGGGGAGCTGTTTTTT. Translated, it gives CASSQEAANTGELFF.